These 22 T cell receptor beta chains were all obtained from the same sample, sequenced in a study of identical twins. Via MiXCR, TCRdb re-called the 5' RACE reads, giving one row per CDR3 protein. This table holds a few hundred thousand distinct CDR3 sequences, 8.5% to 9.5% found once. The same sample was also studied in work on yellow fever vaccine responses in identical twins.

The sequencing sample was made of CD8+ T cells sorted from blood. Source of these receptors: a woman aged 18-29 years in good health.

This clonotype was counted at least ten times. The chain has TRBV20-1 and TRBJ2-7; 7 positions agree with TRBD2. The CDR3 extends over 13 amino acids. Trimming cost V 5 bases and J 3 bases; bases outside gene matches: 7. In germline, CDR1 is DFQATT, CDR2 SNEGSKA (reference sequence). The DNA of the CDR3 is TGCAGTGCTCGGGCTAGCGGTAACTACGAGCAGTACTTC. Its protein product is CSARASGNYEQYF.

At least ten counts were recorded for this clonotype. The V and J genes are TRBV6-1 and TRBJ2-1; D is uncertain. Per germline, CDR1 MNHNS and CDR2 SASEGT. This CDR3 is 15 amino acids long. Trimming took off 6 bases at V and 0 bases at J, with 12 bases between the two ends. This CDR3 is CASSQAFTSYNEQFF. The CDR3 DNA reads TGTGCCAGCAGCCAAGCATTCACCTCCTACAATGAGCAGTTCTTC.

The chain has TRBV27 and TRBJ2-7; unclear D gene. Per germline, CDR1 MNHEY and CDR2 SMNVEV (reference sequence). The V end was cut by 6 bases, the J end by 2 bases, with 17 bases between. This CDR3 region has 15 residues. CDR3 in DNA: TGTGCCAGCAGCCGGTCCCCTGCGGAAACCTACGAGCAGTACTTC. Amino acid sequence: CASSRSPAETYEQYF.

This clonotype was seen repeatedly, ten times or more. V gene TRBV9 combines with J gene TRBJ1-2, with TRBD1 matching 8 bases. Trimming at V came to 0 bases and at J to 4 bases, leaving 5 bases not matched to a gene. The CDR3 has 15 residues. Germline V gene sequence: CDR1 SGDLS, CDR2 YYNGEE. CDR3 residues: CASSVDQGAGYGYTF. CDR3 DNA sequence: TGTGCCAGCAGCGTAGATCAGGGGGCGGGCTATGGCTACACCTTC.

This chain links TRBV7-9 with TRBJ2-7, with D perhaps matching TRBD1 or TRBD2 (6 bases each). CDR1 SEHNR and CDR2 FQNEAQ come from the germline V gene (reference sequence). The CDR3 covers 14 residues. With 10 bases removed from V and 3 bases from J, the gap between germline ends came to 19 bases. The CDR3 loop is CATRGGGQDYEQYF. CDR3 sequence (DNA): TGTGCCACCCGCGGAGGGGGGCAAGACTACGAGCAGTACTTC.

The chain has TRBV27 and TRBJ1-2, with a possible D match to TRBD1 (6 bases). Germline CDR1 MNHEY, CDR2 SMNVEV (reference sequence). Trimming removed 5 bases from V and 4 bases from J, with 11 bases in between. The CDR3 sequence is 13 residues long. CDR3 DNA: TGTGCCAGCAGTGACAGGCCTTCCTATGGCTACACCTTC. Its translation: CASSDRPSYGYTF.

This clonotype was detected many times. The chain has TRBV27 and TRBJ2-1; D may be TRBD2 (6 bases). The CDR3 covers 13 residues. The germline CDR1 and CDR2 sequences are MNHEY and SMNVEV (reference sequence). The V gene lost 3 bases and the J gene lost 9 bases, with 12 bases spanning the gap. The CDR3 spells CASSFGGGGEQFF. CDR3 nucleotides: TGTGCCAGCAGTTTCGGGGGAGGCGGTGAGCAGTTCTTC.

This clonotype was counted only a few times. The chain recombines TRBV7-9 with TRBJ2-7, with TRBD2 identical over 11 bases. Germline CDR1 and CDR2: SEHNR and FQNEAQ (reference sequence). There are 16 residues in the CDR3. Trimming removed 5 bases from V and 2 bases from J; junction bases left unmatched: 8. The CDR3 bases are TGTGCCAGCAGCCCTAGACTAGCGGGGCCGACCTACGAGCAGTACTTC. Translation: CASSPRLAGPTYEQYF.

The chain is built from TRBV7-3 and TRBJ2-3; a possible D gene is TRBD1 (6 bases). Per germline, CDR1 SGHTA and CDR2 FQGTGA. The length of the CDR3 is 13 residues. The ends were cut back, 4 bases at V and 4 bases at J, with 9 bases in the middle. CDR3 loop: CASSSDRSDTQYF. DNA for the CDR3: TGTGCCAGCAGCTCCGACAGGTCAGATACGCAGTATTTT.

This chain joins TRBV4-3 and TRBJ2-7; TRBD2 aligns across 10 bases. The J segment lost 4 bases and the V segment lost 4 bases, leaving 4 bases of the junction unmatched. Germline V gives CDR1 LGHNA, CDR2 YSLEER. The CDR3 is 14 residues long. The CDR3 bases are TGCGCCAGCAGCCCGGGACTAGCGATTTACGAGCAGTACTTC. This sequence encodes CASSPGLAIYEQYF.

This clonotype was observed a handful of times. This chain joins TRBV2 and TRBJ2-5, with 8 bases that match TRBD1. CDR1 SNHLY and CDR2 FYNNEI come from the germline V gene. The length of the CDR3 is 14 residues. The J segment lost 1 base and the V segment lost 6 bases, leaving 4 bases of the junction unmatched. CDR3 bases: TGTGCCAGCAGGGGGACAGGCTTCCAAGAGACCCAGTACTTC. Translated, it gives CASRGTGFQETQYF.

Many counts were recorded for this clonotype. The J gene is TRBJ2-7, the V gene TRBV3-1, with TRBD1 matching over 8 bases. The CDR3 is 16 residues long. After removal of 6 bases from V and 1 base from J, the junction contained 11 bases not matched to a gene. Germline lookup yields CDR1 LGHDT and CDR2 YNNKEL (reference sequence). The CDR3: CASRQMTGEGSYEQYF. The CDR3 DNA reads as TGTGCCAGCAGACAAATGACAGGGGAAGGTTCCTACGAGCAGTACTTC.

CDR3 in DNA: TGTGCCAGCAGCTTGGGGCATAGCAATCAGCCCCAGCATTTT. It codes for CASSLGHSNQPQHF. The rearrangement joins TRBV5-5 to TRBJ1-5; no clear D gene. Germline V lookup: CDR1 SGHKS, CDR2 YYEKEE (reference sequence). V was trimmed by 0 bases and J by 0 bases, leaving 4 bases between them. This CDR3 has 14 residues.

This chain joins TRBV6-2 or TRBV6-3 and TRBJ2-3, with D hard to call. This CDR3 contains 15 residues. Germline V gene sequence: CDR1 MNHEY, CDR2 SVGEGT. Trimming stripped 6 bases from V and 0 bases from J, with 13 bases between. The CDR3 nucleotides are TGTGCCAGCAGCATACGGCTGGAGAGCACAGATACGCAGTATTTT. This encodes CASSIRLESTDTQYF.

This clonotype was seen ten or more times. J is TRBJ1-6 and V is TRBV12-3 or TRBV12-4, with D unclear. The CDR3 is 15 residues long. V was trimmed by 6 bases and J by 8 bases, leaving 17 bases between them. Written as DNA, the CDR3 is TGTGCCAGCAGGGACCGAGGGTTGTTGGATTCACCCCTCCACTTT. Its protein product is CASRDRGLLDSPLHF.

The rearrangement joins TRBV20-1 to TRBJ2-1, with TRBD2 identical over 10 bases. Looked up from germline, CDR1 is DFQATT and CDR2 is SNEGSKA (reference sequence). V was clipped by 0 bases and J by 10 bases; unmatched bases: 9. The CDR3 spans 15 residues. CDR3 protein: CSARDSGTSDPEQFF. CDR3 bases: TGCAGTGCTAGAGATTCCGGGACTAGCGATCCAGAGCAGTTCTTC.

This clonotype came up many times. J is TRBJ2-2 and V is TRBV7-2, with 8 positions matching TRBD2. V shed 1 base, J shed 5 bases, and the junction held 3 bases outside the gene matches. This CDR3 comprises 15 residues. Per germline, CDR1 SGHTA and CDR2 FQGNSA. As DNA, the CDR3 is TGTGCCAGCAGCTTAGGCGGGGGGTGGACCGGGGAGCTGTTTTTT. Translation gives CASSLGGGWTGELFF.

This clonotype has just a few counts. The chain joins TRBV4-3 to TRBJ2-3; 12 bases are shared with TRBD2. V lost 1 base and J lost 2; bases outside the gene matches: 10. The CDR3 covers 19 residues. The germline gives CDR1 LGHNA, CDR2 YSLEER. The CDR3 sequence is CASSQVPLAGGITTDTQYF. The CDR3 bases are TGCGCCAGCAGCCAAGTCCCCCTAGCGGGAGGGATTACCACAGATACGCAGTATTTT.

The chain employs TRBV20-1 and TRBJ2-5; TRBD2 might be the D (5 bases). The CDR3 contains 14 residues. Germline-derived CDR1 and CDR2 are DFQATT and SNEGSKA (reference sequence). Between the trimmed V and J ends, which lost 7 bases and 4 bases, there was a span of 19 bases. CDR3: CSGGREPALETQYF. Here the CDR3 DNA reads TGCAGTGGTGGCCGGGAACCCGCTTTAGAGACCCAGTACTTC.

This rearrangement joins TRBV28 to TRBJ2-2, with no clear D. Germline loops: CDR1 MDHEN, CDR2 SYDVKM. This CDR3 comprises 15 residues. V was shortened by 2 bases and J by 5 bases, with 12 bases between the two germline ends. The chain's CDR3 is CASSLRLQLTGELFF. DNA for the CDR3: TGTGCCAGCAGTTTACGACTTCAATTAACCGGGGAGCTGTTTTTT.

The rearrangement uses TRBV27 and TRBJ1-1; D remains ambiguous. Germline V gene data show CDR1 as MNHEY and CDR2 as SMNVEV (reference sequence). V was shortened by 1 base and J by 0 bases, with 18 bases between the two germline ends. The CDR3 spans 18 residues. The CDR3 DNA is TGTGCCAGCAGTTTATATTCCCCCCTGGCAGTCCTGAACACTGAAGCTTTCTTT. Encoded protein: CASSLYSPLAVLNTEAFF.

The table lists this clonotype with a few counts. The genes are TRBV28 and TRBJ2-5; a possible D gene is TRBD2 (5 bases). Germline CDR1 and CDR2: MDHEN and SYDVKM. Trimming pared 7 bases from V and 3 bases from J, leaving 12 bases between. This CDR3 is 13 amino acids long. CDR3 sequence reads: CASMGRGEETQYF. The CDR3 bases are TGTGCCAGCATGGGTCGGGGTGAAGAGACCCAGTACTTC. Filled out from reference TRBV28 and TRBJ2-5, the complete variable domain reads DVKVTQSSRYLVKRTGEKVFLECVQDMDHENMFWYRQDPGLGLRLIYFSYDVKMKEKGDIPEGYSVSREKKERFSLILESASTNQTSMYLCASMGRGEETQYFGPGTRLLVL.